A single sample is the source of the 26 T cell receptor beta chains below, sequenced in a study of T cells in Graves' hyperthyroidism and ophthalmopathy. Using RNA transcripts as the source, TCR beta CDR3 regions were amplified. An initial round of RT-PCR targeting the TCR CDR3 relied on the HTBI primer set. TCRdb passed the multiplex PCR reads through MiXCR, listing each CDR3 protein once. The data hold about 420,000 distinct CDR3 sequences, with approximately 14% observed a single time. The material sequenced was blood. These receptors all stem from a woman aged 18-35 years with Graves' hyperthyroidism.

The chain employs TRBV6-2 or TRBV6-3 and TRBJ2-5; D gene unclear. V was pared by 7 bases and J by 2 bases, with 8 bases between. Germline V lookup: CDR1 MNHEY, CDR2 SVGEGT. The CDR3 covers 12 residues. The CDR3 region is CASTDPQETQYF. The CDR3, as DNA: TGTGCCAGCACGGACCCGCAAGAGACCCAGTACTTC.

This clonotype was counted ten times or more. The chain has TRBV28 and TRBJ2-7; 10 bases are shared with TRBD2. Germline V gene sequence: CDR1 MDHEN, CDR2 SYDVKM. V gave up 3 bases and J gave up 2 bases; unmatched junction bases: 7. This CDR3 is built from 16 residues. CDR3 nucleotide sequence: TGTGCCAGCAGTTTCGAACTAGCGGGAACCACCTACGAGCAGTACTTC. Its protein product is CASSFELAGTTYEQYF.

This clonotype was seen repeatedly, ten times or more. Mismatch with germline at one junction end may stem from a read error. V and J are TRBV7-7 and TRBJ2-5; D remains ambiguous. Germline values: CDR1 SSHAT, CDR2 FNYEAQ (reference sequence). The CDR3 spans 15 residues. The CDR3 protein is CASSLDPGGKETQYF. The CDR3 region has the DNA TGTGCTAGCAGCTTAGACCCCGGTGGGAAGGAGACCCAGTACTTC.

This clonotype has at least ten counts. J is TRBJ2-5 and V is TRBV12-3 or TRBV12-4; D may correspond to TRBD1 or TRBD2 (6 bases each). Trimming took 5 bases from V and 9 from J, leaving 19 bases between them. The CDR3 is made up of 14 amino acids. CDR3 residues: CASSLGGVGAAQYF. Written as DNA, the CDR3 is TGTGCCAGCAGTCTAGGAGGGGTGGGGGCGGCCCAGTACTTC.

This clonotype was observed a handful of times. The J gene is TRBJ1-6, the V gene TRBV18; no reliable D call. Looked up from germline, CDR1 is KGHSH and CDR2 is LQKENI. Trimming took off 5 bases at V and 5 bases at J, with 13 bases between the two ends. The CDR3 spans 15 residues. CDR3 loop: CASSSVPQNNSPLHF. CDR3 DNA sequence: TGTGCCAGCTCATCAGTCCCGCAGAATAATTCACCCCTCCACTTT.

This clonotype was counted ten times or more. The rearrangement joins TRBV3-1 to TRBJ2-3; D not resolved. This CDR3 is 12 amino acids long. V was cut by 3 bases and J by 5 bases, with 6 bases left in between. The germline CDR1 and CDR2 sequences are LGHDT and YNNKEL (reference sequence). CDR3 loop: CASSQERDTQYF. CDR3 nucleotide sequence: TGTGCCAGCAGCCAGGAAAGAGATACGCAGTATTTT.

The chain carries TRBV7-9 and TRBJ1-4, with 7 positions matching TRBD1. After removal of 5 bases from V and 5 bases from J, the junction contained 8 bases not matched to a gene. Germline CDR1 reads SEHNR; CDR2 reads FQNEAQ (reference sequence). The CDR3 contains 15 residues. The CDR3 nucleotides are TGTGCCAGCAGCACCCGGACAGGAATAAATGAAAAACTGTTTTTT. It codes for CASSTRTGINEKLFF.

This clonotype was seen more than once but under ten times. The V call is TRBV6-1, the J call TRBJ1-3, with a weak D call TRBD1 (6 bases). The V end lost 5 bases, the J end lost 1 base, and 15 bases lay between the germline ends. CDR1 and CDR2 (germline): MNHNS, SASEGT. The CDR3 length is 16 residues. The CDR3 here is CASSPRGPVSGNTIYF. The CDR3 nucleotides are TGTGCCAGCAGTCCGCGGGGGCCTGTATCTGGAAACACCATATATTTT.

This clonotype was detected ten times or more. The genes are TRBV7-2 and TRBJ2-3, with D perhaps matching TRBD2 (6 bases). Trimming shortened V by 3 bases and J by 2 bases, and 15 bases separated the two germline ends. The CDR3 totals 16 residues. In germline, CDR1 is SGHTA, CDR2 FQGNSA. Written as DNA, the CDR3 is TGTGCCAGCAGCTTGTCCGGGACTGGGGACACAGATACGCAGTATTTT. Translating it yields CASSLSGTGDTDTQYF.

This chain links TRBV11-2 with TRBJ1-2; a possible D gene is TRBD1 (5 bases). CDR1 and CDR2 from the germline V gene are SGHAT and FQNNGV. Deletions cut 3 bases from V and 9 bases from J, with 14 bases between. The CDR3 loop spans 13 amino acids. Here the CDR3 reads CASSLVGGRSYTF. In DNA, the CDR3 is TGTGCCAGCAGCTTGGTCGGGGGAAGAAGCTACACCTTC.

The gene calls are TRBV7-2 and TRBJ2-7; 9 bases align to TRBD2. The germline V gene has CDR1 SGHTA and CDR2 FQGNSA. Losses at the gene ends were 3 bases for V and 3 bases for J; bases not matched to a gene: 3. The CDR3 spans 14 residues. The CDR3 sequence is CASSFVAGVYEQYF. The CDR3, as DNA: TGTGCCAGCAGCTTCGTAGCGGGAGTCTACGAGCAGTACTTC.

This clonotype has just a few counts. The chain recombines TRBV7-4 with TRBJ1-5; 11 bases fit TRBD1. Germline V gene sequence: CDR1 SGHVT, CDR2 SQSDAQ. This CDR3 is built from 21 residues. The V and J ends lost 2 bases and 4 bases, in that order; junction bases with no gene match: 19. CDR3 region: CASSLLRQSPGTGGINQPQHF. The CDR3 DNA reads TGTGCCAGCAGCTTACTCCGGCAAAGTCCCGGGACAGGGGGGATAAATCAGCCCCAGCATTTT.

This clonotype was picked up a small number of times. The V call is TRBV12-3 or TRBV12-4, the J call TRBJ1-3; perhaps TRBD1 as D (5 bases). CDR3 length equals 14 residues. V lost 5 bases, J lost 4 bases, and 12 bases lay in between. The CDR3 nucleotides read TGTGCCAGCAGTCCCAGGGCGCAGGGAAACACCATATATTTT. Translation: CASSPRAQGNTIYF.

This clonotype was seen repeatedly, ten times or more. J is TRBJ2-7 and V is TRBV3-1; 9 bases map to TRBD2. The CDR3 length is 14 residues. Germline trimming cut 0 bases from V and 6 bases from J; bases unmatched to any gene: 3. Per the germline V gene, CDR1 is LGHDT and CDR2 is YNNKEL (reference sequence). In nucleotides, the CDR3 is TGTGCCAGCAGCCAAGAACTAGCGGGTAGCGAGCAGTACTTC. Translation: CASSQELAGSEQYF.

This clonotype was found many times. J is TRBJ1-2 and V is TRBV12-3 or TRBV12-4; a weak D match, TRBD1 (5 bases). The V end lost 6 bases, the J end lost 8 bases, and 10 bases lay between the germline ends. This CDR3 is 11 amino acids long. DNA for the CDR3: TGTGCCAGCAGCCGGGGGTTGGGCTACACCTTC. This gives the protein CASSRGLGYTF.

This clonotype has ten or more counts. The V call is TRBV10-3, the J call TRBJ1-1; weak D call: TRBD1 (6 bases). The CDR3 has 16 residues. V was cut by 2 bases and J by 0 bases, with 13 bases left in between. Germline CDR1 ENHRY, CDR2 SYGVKD. The chain's CDR3 is CAISEIPGEMNTEAFF. CDR3 in DNA: TGTGCCATCAGTGAGATCCCAGGGGAAATGAACACTGAAGCTTTCTTT.

This clonotype was counted only a few times. CDR3 nucleotide sequence: TGTGCCAGCAGTTTCAGTCTAGCGGGAGGAGAGACCCAGTACTTC. It encodes CASSFSLAGGETQYF. V gene TRBV28 combines with J gene TRBJ2-5; 11 positions agree with TRBD2. This CDR3 region has 15 residues. Germline CDR1 is MDHEN and CDR2 is SYDVKM. V lost 3 bases to trimming and J lost 4 bases; unmatched junction nucleotides: 4.

The V gene is TRBV27, the J gene TRBJ2-6, with 7 positions matching TRBD2. The CDR3 extends over 17 amino acids. V dropped 3 bases and J dropped 4; count of bases not matched to a gene: 9. Germline V gives CDR1 MNHEY, CDR2 SMNVEV (reference sequence). The CDR3: CASSFLPLAGGANVLTF. The DNA of the CDR3 is TGTGCCAGCAGTTTCTTGCCCTTAGCGGGCGGGGCCAACGTCCTGACTTTC.

This sequence joins TRBV27 and TRBJ2-3; 12 bases agree with TRBD2. In germline, CDR1 is MNHEY, CDR2 SMNVEV (reference sequence). There are 18 residues in the CDR3. V shed 5 bases and J 3 bases; nucleotides not matched to a gene: 12. Here the CDR3 reads CASSPTLLAGGSTDTQYF. CDR3 bases: TGTGCCAGCAGTCCGACACTACTAGCGGGAGGTAGTACAGATACGCAGTATTTT.

This clonotype was found many times. The CDR3 sequence: CSAREPLRFGTDTQYF. The CDR3 coding sequence is TGCAGTGCTAGAGAGCCCCTAAGGTTCGGCACAGATACGCAGTATTTT. This rearrangement joins TRBV20-1 to TRBJ2-3; D remains ambiguous. This CDR3 contains 16 residues. Germline CDR1 DFQATT, CDR2 SNEGSKA (reference sequence). Trimming removed 0 bases from V and 1 base from J, with 14 bases in between.

The gene calls are TRBV4-1 and TRBJ1-1; D is unclear. V gave up 1 base and J gave up 2 bases, with 20 bases separating them. The V gene's germline CDR1 is MGHRA and CDR2 YSYEKL. The CDR3 runs to 18 residues. CDR3 loop: CASSQGIVAGGENTEAFF. In nucleotides, the CDR3 is TGCGCCAGCAGCCAAGGTATCGTAGCAGGAGGTGAAAACACTGAAGCTTTCTTT.

In this sample, this clonotype turned up many times. V usage is TRBV7-9 and J usage is TRBJ1-5; 8 nucleotides agree with TRBD1. This CDR3 spans 14 amino acids. V was pared by 5 bases and J by 4 bases, with 4 bases of the junction left unmatched. Germline V lookup: CDR1 SEHNR, CDR2 FQNEAQ (reference sequence). The CDR3 loop is CASSPWDRNQPQHF. The CDR3 bases are TGTGCCAGCAGCCCATGGGACAGGAATCAGCCCCAGCATTTT. The whole variable domain, remainder taken from reference TRBV7-9 and TRBJ1-5, is DTGVSQNPRHKITKRGQNVTFRCDPISEHNRLYWYRQTLGQGPEFLTYFQNEAQLEKSRLLSDRFSAERPKGSFSTLEIQRTEQGDSAMYLCASSPWDRNQPQHFGDGTRLSIL.

This clonotype was detected ten times or more. The chain uses TRBV20-1 and TRBJ2-3, with 8 bases identical to TRBD1. After removal of 4 bases from V and 4 bases from J, the junction contained 7 bases not matched to a gene. Germline V lookup: CDR1 DFQATT, CDR2 SNEGSKA (reference sequence). CDR3 length: 14 amino acids. Here the CDR3 reads CSAKRQGAADTQYF. The DNA of the CDR3 is TGCAGTGCTAAACGGCAGGGGGCAGCAGATACGCAGTATTTT.

This clonotype has ten or more counts. The chain is built from TRBV29-1 and TRBJ1-2; D uncertain. The CDR3 is made up of 11 amino acids. The V and J ends lost 4 bases and 4 bases respectively, with 7 bases between them. Germline V lookup: CDR1 SQVTM, CDR2 ANQGSEA. The CDR3 DNA is TGCAGCGTTGGTGACATCTATGGCTACACCTTC. Its translation: CSVGDIYGYTF.

In nucleotides, the CDR3 is TGTGCCAGCAGCTTCGGACTAGTGGATACGCAGTATTTT. Residues: CASSFGLVDTQYF. The chain couples TRBV11-3 to TRBJ2-3; 7 nucleotides line up with TRBD2. Trimming removed 3 bases from V and 6 bases from J; junction bases left unmatched: 3. This CDR3 is 13 amino acids long. Looked up from germline, CDR1 is SGHNT and CDR2 is YENEEA. The whole variable domain, remainder taken from reference TRBV11-3 and TRBJ2-3, is EAGVVQSPRYKIIEKKQPVAFWCNPISGHNTLYWYLQNLGQGPELLIRYENEEAVDDSQLPKDRFSAERLKGVDSTLKIQPAELGDSAVYLCASSFGLVDTQYFGPGTRLTVL.

This chain connects TRBV7-2 to TRBJ1-2, with D maybe TRBD1 (6 bases). The CDR3 consists of 13 residues. V lost 4 bases to trimming and J lost 6 bases, with 12 bases between them. The germline CDR1 and CDR2 sequences are SGHTA and FQGNSA. The CDR3 DNA sequence: TGTGCCAGCAGCTCGGACAGAAGCGATGGCTACACCTTC. Translation gives CASSSDRSDGYTF.